The 30 T cell receptor beta chains presented below share a single source sample, sequenced in a study of T cell responses to AZD1222 COVID-19 vaccine. TCRdb's copy holds only in-frame clones and misses some; the assay was immunoSEQ multiplex PCR. The sample shows around 180,000 clones, roughly 92% of them seen only once. The specimen was peripheral blood, collected on day 0 of AZD1222 vaccination. Receptors were obtained from an adult in good health.

The V and J genes are TRBV4-1 and TRBJ1-6; D perhaps matches TRBD1 (6 bases). This CDR3 has 17 amino acids. The V and J ends lost 4 bases and 6 bases respectively, with 19 bases between them. CDR1 and CDR2 (germline): MGHRA, YSYEKL. The CDR3: CASSLASRQDVNSPLHF. In DNA form, the CDR3 reads TGCGCCAGCAGCCTTGCGAGCAGACAGGATGTTAATTCACCCCTCCACTTT.

The chain combines TRBV10-1 with TRBJ2-1; 8 bases line up with TRBD2. V lost 7 bases, J lost 2 bases, and 10 bases stayed unmatched. Germline assignment: CDR1 WNHNN and CDR2 SYGVQD (reference sequence). The CDR3 runs to 16 residues. For the CDR3, the DNA is TGCGCCAGCACTCCGAGGAGCGGGAGTCCCTACAATGAGCAGTTCTTC. As protein: CASTPRSGSPYNEQFF.

The gene calls are TRBV5-1 and TRBJ2-1, with D possibly TRBD2 on 6 matching bases. V was trimmed by 0 bases and J by 8 bases, leaving 12 bases between them. The CDR3 spans 14 residues. CDR1 is SGHRS and CDR2 is YFSETQ in the germline V gene. CDR3 region: CASSLEFPSDEQFF. CDR3 coding DNA: TGCGCCAGCAGCTTGGAATTCCCTAGCGATGAGCAGTTCTTC. The whole variable domain, filled in from reference TRBV5-1 and TRBJ2-1, reads KAGVTQTPRYLIKTRGQQVTLSCSPISGHRSVSWYQQTPGQGLQFLFEYFSETQRNKGNFPGRFSGRQFSNSRSEMNVSTLELGDSALYLCASSLEFPSDEQFFGPGTRLTVL.

The CDR3 coding sequence is TGTGCCAGCAGCTTACAAGAACTAGCAGGCGAGACCCAGTACTTC. It yields the protein CASSLQELAGETQYF. V gene TRBV7-9 combines with J gene TRBJ2-5, with a weak D call TRBD2 (6 bases). The V gene's germline CDR1 is SEHNR and CDR2 FQNEAQ (reference sequence). V was pared by 2 bases and J by 5 bases, with 15 bases between. The CDR3 consists of 15 residues.

This clone is termed medium-sized (0.01 to 0.1%). The V call is TRBV2, the J call TRBJ1-1; no reliable D call. V gave up 7 bases and J gave up 0 bases, with 15 bases separating them. Germline CDR1 is SNHLY and CDR2 is FYNNEI. The length of the CDR3 is 15 residues. In nucleotides, the CDR3 is TGTGCCAGCATTTCTGACGGAAGCATGAACACTGAAGCTTTCTTT. Its protein is CASISDGSMNTEAFF.

This clone was seen a handful of times. This rearrangement joins TRBV7-2 to TRBJ1-1, with TRBD1 as a possible D gene (6 bases). Trimming took off 5 bases at V and 4 bases at J, with 14 bases between the two ends. Germline V gene data show CDR1 as SGHTA and CDR2 as FQGNSA. The CDR3 extends over 14 amino acids. CDR3 amino acids: CASSPGQGGTEAFF. The CDR3 bases are TGTGCCAGCAGCCCTGGACAAGGGGGCACTGAAGCTTTCTTT.

V and J are TRBV20-1 and TRBJ2-7; D uncertain. The CDR3 runs 13 residues. Germline CDR1 is DFQATT and CDR2 is SNEGSKA (reference sequence). Trimming took 3 bases from V and 2 from J, leaving 11 bases between them. The CDR3 protein is CSASGVKPYEQYV. The CDR3 bases are TGCAGTGCTAGTGGGGTTAAACCCTACGAGCAGTACGTC.

This clone showed up just a few times. V gene TRBV19 combines with J gene TRBJ1-5; D is unclear. V lost 3 bases and J lost 9, with 9 bases in between. Germline-derived CDR1 and CDR2 are LNHDA and SQIVND (reference sequence). The CDR3 loop spans 12 amino acids. The CDR3 DNA follows: TGTGCCAGTAGTATTATCGCCCGGCCCCAGCATTTT. It specifies CASSIIARPQHF.

The chain uses TRBV12-5 and TRBJ2-2; either TRBD1 or TRBD2 may fit D (5 bases each). The CDR3 consists of 16 residues. Germline loops: CDR1 LGHNT, CDR2 FRNRAP. V gave up 2 bases and J gave up 3 bases, with 13 bases separating them. The CDR3 region is CASGLPGPLYTGELFF. The CDR3 DNA is TGTGCTAGTGGTTTGCCGGGACCGCTCTACACCGGGGAGCTGTTTTTT.

The rearrangement links TRBV7-2 to TRBJ1-1, with a possible D match to TRBD1 (5 bases). V gave up 5 bases and J gave up 1 base, with 8 bases separating them. The CDR3 length is 13 residues. From germline, CDR1 is SGHTA and CDR2 FQGNSA. The CDR3 reads CASSRDRNTEAFF. The CDR3 nucleotides are TGTGCCAGCAGCCGAGACAGGAACACTGAAGCTTTCTTT.

This clone is medium-sized (0.01 to 0.1%) by share. The V gene is TRBV3-1 (or the pseudogene TRBV3-2), the J gene TRBJ1-1; weak D call: TRBD1 (6 bases). Germline V gene data show CDR1 as LGHDT and CDR2 as YNNKEL (reference sequence). V lost 1 base, J lost 6 bases, and 12 bases lay in between. This CDR3 comprises 14 residues. CDR3 DNA: TGTGCCAGCAGCCAAGTACAGGGCAAGTCTGAAGCTTTCTTT. Translation: CASSQVQGKSEAFF.

The V call is TRBV30, the J call TRBJ1-5; no clear D gene. The germline V gene encodes CDR1 GTSNPN and CDR2 SVGIG (reference sequence). V was pared by 3 bases and J by 3 bases, with 18 bases between. There are 16 residues in the CDR3. CDR3 sequence reads: CAWSRGSGVSNQPQHF. CDR3 sequence (DNA): TGTGCCTGGAGCCGCGGATCGGGTGTGTCCAATCAGCCCCAGCATTTT. Variable domain in full (rest from reference TRBV30 and TRBJ1-5): SQTIHQWPATLVQPVGSPLSLECTVEGTSNPNLYWYRQAAGRGLQLLFYSVGIGQISSEVPQNLSASRPQDRQFILSSKKLLLSDSGFYLCAWSRGSGVSNQPQHFGDGTRLSIL.

The chain has TRBV7-2 and TRBJ2-2; 10 bases line up with TRBD2. This CDR3 contains 14 residues. With 6 bases clipped from V and 6 bases from J, the junction kept 4 bases outside the gene matches. From germline, CDR1 is SGHTA and CDR2 FQGNSA. CDR3 sequence (DNA): TGTGCCAGCAGTTGGAGCGGGGGGGCCGGGGAGCTGTTTTTT. Translated: CASSWSGGAGELFF.

V is TRBV11-1 and J is TRBJ1-1; 7 bases fit TRBD1. The CDR3 is made up of 16 amino acids. Germline V gene data show CDR1 as SGHAT and CDR2 as FQDESV (reference sequence). After removal of 4 bases from V and 1 base from J, the junction contained 9 bases not matched to a gene. This chain's CDR3 is CASSSYDRDRNTEAFF. DNA of the CDR3: TGTGCCAGCAGCTCATACGACAGGGACCGGAACACTGAAGCTTTCTTT.

This rearrangement joins TRBV6-5 to TRBJ2-6; D possibly corresponds to TRBD1 (5 bases). Germline V lookup: CDR1 MNHEY, CDR2 SVGAGI. Trimming stripped 7 bases from V and 2 bases from J, with 9 bases between. This CDR3 is built from 14 residues. The CDR3 region has the DNA TGTGCCAGCACAGGGCTGGCTGGGGCCAACGTCCTGACTTTC. Protein: CASTGLAGANVLTF.

J is TRBJ1-4 and V is TRBV6-5; D possibly corresponds to TRBD1 (6 bases). With 6 bases removed from V and 7 bases from J, the gap between germline ends came to 15 bases. This CDR3 is built from 14 residues. Germline CDR1 reads MNHEY; CDR2 reads SVGAGI. This chain's CDR3 is CASSETLGGEKLFF. The CDR3 coding sequence is TGTGCCAGCAGCGAGACCCTAGGGGGTGAAAAACTGTTTTTT.

This sequence joins TRBV7-2 and TRBJ1-3; TRBD1 agrees at 7 bases. Germline trimming cut 1 base from V and 2 bases from J; bases unmatched to any gene: 2. Germline CDR1 SGHTA, CDR2 FQGNSA. The CDR3 extends over 15 amino acids. In DNA form, the CDR3 reads TGTGCCAGCAGCTTAGGACAGGGCCCTGGAAACACCATATATTTT. As protein: CASSLGQGPGNTIYF.

This chain links TRBV6-5 with TRBJ1-2; 10 positions match TRBD1. Germline values: CDR1 MNHEY, CDR2 SVGAGI. Trimming removed 2 bases from V and 9 bases from J; junction bases left unmatched: 6. The CDR3 runs 14 residues. In nucleotides, the CDR3 is TGTGCCAGCAGTTACGTGCCGGGACAGGGGAGCTACACCTTC. Translated, it gives CASSYVPGQGSYTF.

This chain links TRBV18 with TRBJ2-3; D remains ambiguous. V gave up 4 bases and J gave up 4 bases, with 15 bases separating them. This CDR3 spans 15 amino acids. The germline V gene has CDR1 KGHSH and CDR2 LQKENI. For the CDR3, the DNA is TGTGCCAGCTCACGTAGGGAAGGTCCGGCAGATACGCAGTATTTT. It codes for CASSRREGPADTQYF.

The chain links TRBV5-6 to TRBJ1-1; possibly TRBD1 for D (5 bases). The CDR3 is 13 residues long. In germline, CDR1 is SGHDT, CDR2 YYEEEE. Trimming took off 0 bases at V and 10 bases at J, with 13 bases between the two ends. The CDR3, as DNA: TGTGCCAGCAGCTTGGGGACAACCCCGGGAGCTTTCTTT. Its protein is CASSLGTTPGAFF.

The chain uses TRBV30 and TRBJ1-1; D call uncertain. V was shortened by 0 bases and J by 5 bases, with 10 bases between the two germline ends. Germline CDR1 and CDR2: GTSNPN and SVGIG (reference sequence). This CDR3 contains 13 residues. This chain's CDR3 is CAWSVGEETEAFF. As DNA, the CDR3 is TGTGCCTGGAGTGTTGGGGAGGAGACTGAAGCTTTCTTT.

This chain joins TRBV29-1 and TRBJ2-7; unclear D gene. Trimming took off 4 bases at V and 0 bases at J, with 10 bases between the two ends. The CDR3 loop spans 13 amino acids. Germline V lookup: CDR1 SQVTM, CDR2 ANQGSEA. The CDR3 bases are TGCAGCGTTGTTGGGGTGGTCTCCTACGAGCAGTACTTC. This gives the protein CSVVGVVSYEQYF.

The V gene is TRBV27, the J gene TRBJ2-2, with TRBD2 matching 10 bases. This CDR3 contains 17 residues. J gave up 3 bases and V 3 bases, and 7 bases lay outside the gene matches. Germline assignment: CDR1 MNHEY and CDR2 SMNVEV (reference sequence). The CDR3 DNA reads TGTGCCAGCAGTTTGGCTAGCGGGAGTAGTTACACCGGGGAGCTGTTTTTT. Its translation: CASSLASGSSYTGELFF.

This chain joins TRBV9 and TRBJ1-2; D gene unclear. CDR3 length equals 14 residues. V was trimmed by 1 base and J by 1 base, leaving 8 bases between them. Per germline, CDR1 SGDLS and CDR2 YYNGEE. CDR3 DNA: TGTGCCAGCAGCGTAAGTGGAAGTAACTATGGCTACACCTTC. Translation gives CASSVSGSNYGYTF.

The chain links TRBV30 to TRBJ1-1; D is ambiguous. CDR1 and CDR2 (germline): GTSNPN, SVGIG (reference sequence). The CDR3 covers 11 residues. V was trimmed by 5 bases and J by 1 base, leaving 5 bases between them. CDR3 protein: CAWGRNTEAFF. The CDR3, as DNA: TGTGCCTGGGGACGGAACACTGAAGCTTTCTTT.

This chain joins TRBV3-1 (or the pseudogene TRBV3-2) and TRBJ1-5; 8 nucleotides align to TRBD1. Losses at the gene ends were 5 bases for V and 3 bases for J; bases not matched to a gene: 12. The CDR3 runs to 17 residues. Germline values: CDR1 LGHDT, CDR2 YNNKEL (reference sequence). The CDR3 reads CASSGRETGAFNQPQHF. In nucleotides, the CDR3 is TGTGCCAGCAGCGGAAGAGAGACAGGGGCTTTCAATCAGCCCCAGCATTTT.

This clone showed up just a few times. The chain carries TRBV30 and TRBJ1-1, with D possibly matching TRBD1 (6 bases). The CDR3 length is 12 residues. Germline V lookup: CDR1 GTSNPN, CDR2 SVGIG (reference sequence). V was clipped by 3 bases and J by 6 bases, with 11 bases between them. CDR3 protein: CAWRWGASEAFF. The CDR3, as DNA: TGTGCCTGGAGATGGGGGGCTTCTGAAGCTTTCTTT.

The chain uses TRBV5-4 and TRBJ1-4; 7 bases agree with TRBD1. Germline trimming cut 4 bases from V and 5 bases from J; bases unmatched to any gene: 5. Germline V gene sequence: CDR1 SGHNT, CDR2 YYREEE (reference sequence). This CDR3 region has 14 residues. The chain's CDR3 is CASSKTGTNEKLFF. For the CDR3, the DNA is TGTGCCAGCAGCAAGACAGGGACGAATGAAAAACTGTTTTTT.

This sequence joins TRBV7-9 and TRBJ2-6, with D unresolved. CDR3 length equals 13 residues. The germline V gene encodes CDR1 SEHNR and CDR2 FQNEAQ (reference sequence). V gave up 7 bases and J gave up 0 bases, with 4 bases separating them. For the CDR3, the DNA is TGTGCCAGCACCCCCTCTGGGGCCAACGTCCTGACTTTC. Translation: CASTPSGANVLTF.

This clone was observed a single time. The chain employs TRBV18 and TRBJ2-7; D not certain. From germline, CDR1 is KGHSH and CDR2 LQKENI. Trimming left V 5 bases short and J 2 bases short, with 16 bases between. This CDR3 spans 15 amino acids. This chain's CDR3 is CASSFVMIGAYEQYF. In DNA form, the CDR3 reads TGTGCCAGCTCATTTGTTATGATCGGCGCCTACGAGCAGTACTTC.